The rows below give T cell receptor beta chains drawn from one sample of a study of blood T cell repertoires in COVID-19. The repertoire was sequenced with immunoSEQ multiplex PCR; TCRdb's copy has only in-frame clones and lacks some. The sample has about 38,000 clones; approximately 88% are singletons. Sequenced input: peripheral blood. These receptors all come from a human donor in a cohort sampled during active COVID-19. Each CDR3 is given with its conserved first and last residue. The order of the fields is V gene, D gene, J gene, clone size, CDR3 DNA, CDR3 protein. The D gene is left open where the match is weak. The size field is filled for only some rows; it gives once, few, many or a size class.

v_gene: TRBV6-5
d_gene: NA
j_gene: TRBJ1-5
abundance: NA
CDR3nt: TGTGCCAGCAAGAAGGGAGGCAGGCAGCCCCAGCATTTT
CDR3aa: CASKKGGRQPQHF

v_gene: TRBV4-1
d_gene: TRBD1
j_gene: TRBJ1-6
abundance: NA
CDR3nt: TGCGCCAGCAGCCAAGCGGGACAGATCATTTCACCCCTCCACTTT
CDR3aa: CASSQAGQIISPLHF

v_gene: TRBV5-1
d_gene: TRBD1
j_gene: TRBJ1-2
abundance: NA
CDR3nt: TGCGCCAGCAGCCAGGACGGGACAGGGGATGGCTACACCTTC
CDR3aa: CASSQDGTGDGYTF

v_gene: TRBV27
d_gene: NA
j_gene: TRBJ1-1
abundance: NA
CDR3nt: TGTGCCAGCAGTTTACGTGGGCAAGGTGGGAACACTGAAGCTTTCTTT
CDR3aa: CASSLRGQGGNTEAFF

v_gene: TRBV6-2/TRBV6-3
d_gene: NA
j_gene: TRBJ2-2
abundance: NA
CDR3nt: TGTGCCAGCAGTTTTGCGGGACACACCGGGGAGCTGTTTTTT
CDR3aa: CASSFAGHTGELFF

v_gene: TRBV20-1
d_gene: NA
j_gene: TRBJ2-7
abundance: once
CDR3nt: TGCAGTGCGGCGGACTCCTACGAGCAGTACTTC
CDR3aa: CSAADSYEQYF

v_gene: TRBV11-3
d_gene: TRBD1
j_gene: TRBJ2-7
abundance: NA
CDR3nt: TGTGCCAGCAGCTTGGGACAGGCGTCCTACGAGCAGTACTTC
CDR3aa: CASSLGQASYEQYF

v_gene: TRBV6-5
d_gene: TRBD2
j_gene: TRBJ2-5
abundance: NA
CDR3nt: TGTGCCAGCACAGACAGCGGGGGCCCACAAGAGACCCAGTACTTC
CDR3aa: CASTDSGGPQETQYF

v_gene: TRBV20-1
d_gene: TRBD1
j_gene: TRBJ2-3
abundance: few
CDR3nt: TGCAGTGCTAGTCTACAGGGGGCGAGCCCAGATACGCAGTATTTT
CDR3aa: CSASLQGASPDTQYF

v_gene: TRBV28
d_gene: TRBD1
j_gene: TRBJ2-1
abundance: once
CDR3nt: TGTGCCAGCAGGACAGGGGGCCACAATGAGCAGTTCTTC
CDR3aa: CASRTGGHNEQFF

v_gene: TRBV15
d_gene: NA
j_gene: TRBJ1-6
abundance: NA
CDR3nt: TGTGCCACCAGCCACGGACAAGCAAATTCACCCCTCCACTTT
CDR3aa: CATSHGQANSPLHF

v_gene: TRBV18
d_gene: NA
j_gene: TRBJ2-1
abundance: NA
CDR3nt: TGTGCCAGCTCAACAAACATTGACAGCTCCTACAATGAGCAGTTCTTC
CDR3aa: CASSTNIDSSYNEQFF

v_gene: TRBV4-1
d_gene: TRBD1
j_gene: TRBJ1-2
abundance: NA
CDR3nt: TGCGCCAGCAGCCCCAACAGGGGGCTACGTGGCTACACCTTC
CDR3aa: CASSPNRGLRGYTF

v_gene: TRBV19
d_gene: NA
j_gene: TRBJ2-7
abundance: NA
CDR3nt: TGTGCCAGCGCCTCAGCGACCTACGAGCAGTACTTC
CDR3aa: CASASATYEQYF

v_gene: TRBV7-2
d_gene: NA
j_gene: TRBJ2-2
abundance: NA
CDR3nt: TGTGCCAGCAGCTTAGTGGGGGGGCTACTTTCCGGGGAGCTGTTTTTT
CDR3aa: CASSLVGGLLSGELFF

v_gene: TRBV19
d_gene: TRBD1
j_gene: TRBJ1-2
abundance: NA
CDR3nt: TGTGCCAGTAGGGGTGGACAGGCGTGGTATGGCTACACCTTC
CDR3aa: CASRGGQAWYGYTF

v_gene: TRBV7-8
d_gene: NA
j_gene: TRBJ2-1
abundance: NA
CDR3nt: TGTGCCAGCAGCCTCCCCTCCCGAAGGACAAAGGGGAAGTTGGGCAATAGGGACAATGAGCAGTTCTTC
CDR3aa: CASSLPSRRTKGKLGNRDNEQFF

v_gene: TRBV6-5
d_gene: NA
j_gene: TRBJ1-4
abundance: NA
CDR3nt: TGTGCCAGCCGGGGTAATGAAAAACTGTTTTTT
CDR3aa: CASRGNEKLFF

v_gene: TRBV2
d_gene: TRBD1
j_gene: TRBJ2-5
abundance: NA
CDR3nt: TGTGCCAGCAGTCAAAACGGACAGGGAGGAGAGACCCAGTACTTC
CDR3aa: CASSQNGQGGETQYF

v_gene: TRBV7-3
d_gene: NA
j_gene: TRBJ1-5
abundance: NA
CDR3nt: TGTGCCAGCAGCCTGGACAGAAATCAGCCCCAGCATTTT
CDR3aa: CASSLDRNQPQHF

v_gene: TRBV5-1
d_gene: NA
j_gene: TRBJ1-3
abundance: NA
CDR3nt: TGCGCCAGCAGCTCGGGAGGTCAAAGAGGAAACACCATATATTTT
CDR3aa: CASSSGGQRGNTIYF

v_gene: TRBV27
d_gene: TRBD2
j_gene: TRBJ2-3
abundance: few
CDR3nt: TGTGCCAGCAGCCCTAGCGGGGGGGGCACAGATACGCAGTATTTT
CDR3aa: CASSPSGGGTDTQYF